This TCR beta chain was profiled in a study of cytomegalovirus exposure and HLA in healthy donors. Study-wide background: Assignment to the Caucasian-associated ancestry cluster applied to approximately 79% of the approximately 400 genotyped donors. General study points: Later analysis associated a missense DCLRE1C variant with TCR beta V- and J-gene trimming. A classifier reportedly called cytomegalovirus status with high sensitivity and specificity.

Of note for this clone: Antigen specificity is unknown.

Primers: 60 Vbeta forward and 13 Jbeta reverse. Assay: immunoSEQ multiplex PCR; the TCRdb copy retains only in-frame clones and omits some. The sample has about 110,000 clones; roughly 84% are singletons. Sequencing was performed on PBMCs. This TCR derives from a man aged 30-40 years in good health and CMV-seropositive.

The CDR3 spells CASSLSSQGGGSETQYF. CDR3 coding DNA: TGTGCCAGCAGCTTATCGTCCCAGGGGGGTGGTTCGGAGACCCAGTACTTC. The chain recombines TRBV7-2 with TRBJ2-5; possibly TRBD1 for D (7 bases). CDR3 length equals 17 residues. V was cut by 2 bases and J by 5 bases, with 21 bases left in between. Germline assignment: CDR1 SGHTA and CDR2 FQGNSA. Supplemented by reference TRBV7-2 and TRBJ2-5, the full variable domain reads GAGVSQSPSNKVTEKGKDVELRCDPISGHTALYWYRQSLGQGLEFLIYFQGNSAPDKSGLPSDRFSAERTGGSVSTLTIQRTQQEDSAVYLCASSLSSQGGGSETQYFGPGTRLLVL.